This T cell receptor (beta chain) was sequenced during a study of blood T cell repertoires in COVID-19. The CDR3 sequence is 15 residues long. CDR1 and CDR2 (germline): SGHTA, FQGNSA. Trimming took 4 bases from V and 0 from J; bases not matched to a gene: 4. Profiling relied on immunoSEQ multiplex PCR, and the TCRdb table lists in-frame clones only, not all of them. This table holds some 120,000 clones, 70% to 90% found once. The material sequenced was peripheral blood. The source of this sequence is a man in his forties or fifties with acute or convalescent COVID-19. This chain joins TRBV7-2 and TRBJ1-1; 8 bases agree with TRBD1. CDR3: CASSSWTGMNTEAFF. CDR3 coding DNA: TGTGCCAGCAGCTCATGGACAGGGATGAACACTGAAGCTTTCTTT.